The 32 T cell receptor beta chains in this list originate from one sample, sequenced in a study of naive CD8 T cells in extremely preterm neonates. The protocol was immunoSEQ multiplex PCR, while the TCRdb copy is restricted to in-frame clones and leaves out a portion. The table lists roughly 5,000 clones, about 97% of them singletons. Cord blood came from elective full-term cesareans at about 37-42 weeks without labor or membrane rupture. Sequencing was done on a sample of naive CD8+ T cells from cord blood. The receptors shown here come from a newborn in good health.

This clone was found once. This chain connects TRBV5-6 to TRBJ2-1; TRBD1 agrees at 7 bases. The CDR3 loop spans 12 amino acids. Germline values: CDR1 SGHDT, CDR2 YYEEEE. J gave up 13 bases and V 6 bases, and 10 bases lay outside the gene matches. Here the CDR3 DNA reads TGTGCCAGCACCTTCCCCCGGGACAGACAGTTCTTC. Amino acids: CASTFPRDRQFF.

The V gene is TRBV10-1, the J gene TRBJ2-3; TRBD2 aligns across 10 bases. V lost 3 bases and J lost 5; bases outside the gene matches: 11. Germline CDR1 reads WNHNN; CDR2 reads SYGVQD (reference sequence). The CDR3 has 17 residues. The CDR3 here is CASSDPAGGPGEDTQYF. The CDR3 nucleotides are TGCGCCAGCAGTGACCCAGCGGGGGGGCCAGGAGAAGATACGCAGTATTTT.

The J gene is TRBJ1-2, the V gene TRBV5-4; D is perhaps TRBD1 (5 bases). The CDR3 spans 16 residues. Per germline, CDR1 SGHNT and CDR2 YYREEE (reference sequence). V dropped 4 bases and J dropped 4 bases, with 20 bases sitting between them. CDR3 DNA sequence: TGTGCCAGCAGCCTCGAACGGGGGAACTCTATCTATGGCTACACCTTC. This translates into CASSLERGNSIYGYTF.

V is TRBV6-1 and J is TRBJ1-4; unclear D gene. CDR3 length: 18 amino acids. CDR1 is MNHNS and CDR2 is SASEGT in the germline V gene. Trimming cost V 1 base and J 3 bases, with 18 bases left between them. The CDR3 sequence is CASSEEYWSGVPNEKLFF. In DNA, the CDR3 is TGTGCCAGCAGTGAAGAGTATTGGTCGGGAGTCCCTAATGAAAAACTGTTTTTT.

The chain uses TRBV19 and TRBJ1-2; D gene uncertain. In germline, CDR1 is LNHDA, CDR2 SQIVND (reference sequence). The V end lost 7 bases, the J end lost 0 bases, and 9 bases lay between the germline ends. The CDR3 covers 13 residues. The CDR3 sequence: CASKEPTNYGYTF. Here the CDR3 DNA reads TGTGCCAGTAAGGAGCCCACTAACTATGGCTACACCTTC. The variable domain in full, completed from reference TRBV19 and TRBJ1-2, reads DGGITQSPKYLFRKEGQNVTLSCEQNLNHDAMYWYRQDPGQGLRLIYYSQIVNDFQKGDIAEGYSVSREKKESFPLTVTSAQKNPTAFYLCASKEPTNYGYTFGSGTRLTVV.

V usage is TRBV27 and J usage is TRBJ2-1; perhaps TRBD2 as D (7 bases). Germline V gene data show CDR1 as MNHEY and CDR2 as SMNVEV (reference sequence). CDR3 length: 18 amino acids. V gave up 4 bases and J gave up 8 bases, with 27 bases separating them. The CDR3 coding sequence is TGTGCCAGCAGTTATAGGAATTCGGTACGAGGGGGGGCCGATGAGCAGTTCTTC. Translation gives CASSYRNSVRGGADEQFF.

The chain recombines TRBV4-1 with TRBJ1-2; the match to TRBD1 covers 7 bases. The germline CDR1 and CDR2 sequences are MGHRA and YSYEKL. Trimming removed 5 bases from V and 1 base from J; junction bases left unmatched: 4. The CDR3 contains 14 residues. The CDR3 bases are TGCGCCAGCAGCTACGCAGGGGGTAACTATGGCTACACCTTC. It specifies CASSYAGGNYGYTF.

This rearrangement joins TRBV6-1 to TRBJ1-2; D is perhaps TRBD1 (5 bases). Germline V lookup: CDR1 MNHNS, CDR2 SASEGT. V was cut by 7 bases and J by 6 bases, with 15 bases left in between. This CDR3 is 13 amino acids long. The CDR3 is CASKEWGGNGYTF. CDR3 nucleotide sequence: TGTGCCAGCAAAGAATGGGGGGGTAATGGCTACACCTTC.

The chain uses TRBV11-2 and TRBJ2-2; TRBD1 agrees at 10 bases. V shed 4 bases and J 5 bases; nucleotides not matched to a gene: 10. The CDR3 loop spans 17 amino acids. Germline assignment: CDR1 SGHAT and CDR2 FQNNGV. The CDR3 here is CASSSTLGQGVTGELFF. The DNA of the CDR3 is TGTGCCAGCAGCTCAACCCTCGGACAGGGGGTTACCGGGGAGCTGTTTTTT. Full variable domain (rest looked up from reference TRBV11-2 and TRBJ2-2): EAGVAQSPRYKIIEKRQSVAFWCNPISGHATLYWYQQILGQGPKLLIQFQNNGVVDDSQLPKDRFSAERLKGVDSTLKIQPAKLEDSAVYLCASSSTLGQGVTGELFFGEGSRLTVL.

The chain carries TRBV27 and TRBJ1-2; D is uncertain. V was pared by 6 bases and J by 5 bases, with 10 bases between. Germline lookup yields CDR1 MNHEY and CDR2 SMNVEV (reference sequence). This CDR3 has 12 amino acids. CDR3 in amino acids: CASRGAGYGYTF. Here the CDR3 DNA reads TGTGCCAGCAGGGGCGCGGGGTATGGCTACACCTTC.

V and J are TRBV5-8 and TRBJ1-5; 9 nucleotides match TRBD1. The CDR3 spans 15 residues. CDR1 SGHTS and CDR2 YDEGEE come from the germline V gene. V trimming: 3 bases; J trimming: 1 base; junction bases outside the gene matches: 2. The CDR3 DNA reads as TGTGCCAGCAGCTCGGGGACAGGGAGCAATCAGCCCCAGCATTTT. This gives the protein CASSSGTGSNQPQHF.

The V gene is TRBV7-2, the J gene TRBJ2-3; perhaps TRBD2 as D (7 bases). The CDR3 is made up of 17 amino acids. The germline gives CDR1 SGHTA, CDR2 FQGNSA. V lost 5 bases and J lost 5, with 23 bases in between. CDR3 residues: CASSPRRGSGALDTQYF. CDR3 DNA sequence: TGTGCCAGCAGCCCCAGGAGGGGGAGCGGGGCCTTAGATACGCAGTATTTT. The full variable domain, rest sourced from reference TRBV7-2 and TRBJ2-3, is GAGVSQSPSNKVTEKGKDVELRCDPISGHTALYWYRQSLGQGLEFLIYFQGNSAPDKSGLPSDRFSAERTGGSVSTLTIQRTQQEDSAVYLCASSPRRGSGALDTQYFGPGTRLTVL.

The chain joins TRBV23-1 to TRBJ1-1, with 8 bases aligning to TRBD1. TRBV23-1 is annotated as an ORF whose role is uncertain. J was trimmed by 0 bases and V by 4 bases; bases with no gene match: 7. The CDR3 loop spans 16 amino acids. The CDR3 DNA is TGCGCCAGCAGTCGGCGGGCCAGGGGGCTGAACACTGAAGCTTTCTTT. Protein product: CASSRRARGLNTEAFF.

The genes are TRBV27 and TRBJ1-2, with D possibly matching TRBD1 (5 bases). Germline CDR1 MNHEY, CDR2 SMNVEV (reference sequence). The CDR3 totals 15 residues. The CDR3 sequence: CAVRPRGGGEYGYTF. The CDR3 nucleotides read TGTGCGGTCAGGCCCCGGGGGGGAGGGGAGTATGGCTACACCTTC.

The V and J genes are TRBV7-2 and TRBJ2-7; 8 bases are a match to TRBD2. The CDR3 extends over 16 amino acids. Per germline, CDR1 SGHTA and CDR2 FQGNSA. The V gene end was trimmed by 1 base and the J gene end by 3 bases; junction bases not matched to a gene: 8. The CDR3 here is CASSLGGLAGVYEQYF. The CDR3 DNA reads as TGTGCCAGCAGCTTAGGGGGGCTAGCGGGTGTCTACGAGCAGTACTTC.

The chain carries TRBV5-6 and TRBJ2-3; D might be TRBD2 (6 bases). Between the trimmed V and J ends, which lost 0 bases and 7 bases, there was a span of 12 bases. The CDR3 is 14 residues long. The germline V gene encodes CDR1 SGHDT and CDR2 YYEEEE. The CDR3 region is CASSLATEGNTQYF. CDR3 sequence (DNA): TGTGCCAGCAGCTTGGCTACGGAGGGAAATACGCAGTATTTT.

J is TRBJ2-7 and V is TRBV27; 7 bases are a match to TRBD2. The CDR3 is 11 residues long. The germline V gene encodes CDR1 MNHEY and CDR2 SMNVEV (reference sequence). J gave up 9 bases and V 6 bases, and 5 bases lay outside the gene matches. The CDR3 spells CASSHREVQYF. As DNA, the CDR3 is TGTGCCAGCAGCCACCGGGAGGTGCAGTACTTC.

DNA for the CDR3: TGTGCAAGTCGCTTACAGGGGGGCTATGGCTACACCTTC. As protein: CASRLQGGYGYTF. The V call is TRBV12-2, the J call TRBJ1-2; TRBD1, the D gene given by the table, was not confirmed from the DNA. TRBV12-2 constitutes a pseudogene. This CDR3 has 13 amino acids.

The chain uses TRBV11-3 and TRBJ1-1; tentative D call: TRBD1 (5 bases). This CDR3 is 20 amino acids long. Germline CDR1 SGHNT, CDR2 YENEEA. Trimming shortened V by 0 bases and J by 4 bases, and 27 bases separated the two germline ends. The CDR3 coding sequence is TGTGCCAGCAGCTTAGACCATGGGGCGGGGGAGCGGTTCGTGGGCACTGAAGCTTTCTTT. It is translated as CASSLDHGAGERFVGTEAFF.

The chain links TRBV4-3 to TRBJ1-1; TRBD1 matches at 8 bases. V lost 0 bases, J lost 1 base, and 1 base stayed unmatched. The germline gives CDR1 LGHNA, CDR2 YSLEER. The CDR3 length is 15 residues. The CDR3 DNA follows: TGCGCCAGCAGCCAAGATACAGGGGGGAACACTGAAGCTTTCTTT. It translates to CASSQDTGGNTEAFF.

The V call is TRBV4-3, the J call TRBJ2-5; 9 bases map to TRBD1. The DNA end favors TRBJ2-7, so the J call may be wrong. The CDR3 is 16 amino acids. Per germline, CDR1 LGHNA and CDR2 YSLEER. The CDR3 nucleotides are TGCGCCAGCAGCCCGGGGACAGGGACAGGGAACTACGAGCAGTACTTC. As protein: CASSPGTGTGNYEQYF.

The gene calls are TRBV30 and TRBJ2-2, with 10 bases matching TRBD1. The germline gives CDR1 GTSNPN, CDR2 SVGIG (reference sequence). The CDR3 extends over 17 amino acids. The trim removed 4 bases at V and 5 bases at J, leaving 13 bases unmatched. The CDR3 loop is CAWTMGRTGGRTGELFF. The CDR3, as DNA: TGTGCCTGGACCATGGGAAGGACAGGGGGGAGGACCGGGGAGCTGTTTTTT.

The genes are TRBV19 and TRBJ2-1; 8 positions agree with TRBD2. Germline V lookup: CDR1 LNHDA, CDR2 SQIVND (reference sequence). The V and J ends lost 5 bases and 8 bases, in that order; junction bases with no gene match: 11. The length of the CDR3 is 15 residues. The DNA for the CDR3 is TGTGCCAGTAGTCCCCGGCACGGGGGGGCAGATGAGCAGTTCTTC. The encoded protein is CASSPRHGGADEQFF.

V usage is TRBV4-3 and J usage is TRBJ2-7, with D unclear. CDR1 is LGHNA and CDR2 is YSLEER in the germline V gene. Trimming removed 0 bases from V and 4 bases from J, with 4 bases in between. The CDR3 loop spans 12 amino acids. The CDR3 sequence is CASSQDRYEQYF. The CDR3 DNA reads as TGCGCCAGCAGCCAAGACAGGTACGAGCAGTACTTC.

V is TRBV5-1 and J is TRBJ2-7, with 11 bases identical to TRBD2. CDR3 length: 19 residues. With 1 base clipped from V and 0 bases from J, the junction kept 12 bases outside the gene matches. Germline CDR1 is SGHRS and CDR2 is YFSETQ. The CDR3 protein is CASSLRFASGGPSSYEQYF. In DNA form, the CDR3 reads TGCGCCAGCAGCTTGAGGTTCGCTAGCGGGGGGCCGAGCTCCTACGAGCAGTACTTC.

The chain has TRBV4-1 and TRBJ1-1; D gene uncertain. Germline values: CDR1 MGHRA, CDR2 YSYEKL. CDR3 length: 15 residues. Deletions cut 0 bases from V and 1 base from J, with 9 bases between. The CDR3 DNA reads as TGCGCCAGCAGCCAAGATCTCAGGCAGAACACTGAAGCTTTCTTT. Its protein product is CASSQDLRQNTEAFF.

V gene TRBV28 combines with J gene TRBJ1-6; D is perhaps TRBD1 (6 bases). The CDR3 spans 15 residues. Germline CDR1 MDHEN, CDR2 SYDVKM. Between the trimmed V and J ends, which lost 8 bases and 10 bases, there was a span of 21 bases. CDR3 amino acids: CASYPTGTLGSPLHF. The CDR3 DNA reads TGTGCCAGCTATCCCACCGGGACATTAGGATCACCCCTCCACTTT. Looking up the rest from reference TRBV28 and TRBJ1-6 gives the full variable domain: DVKVTQSSRYLVKRTGEKVFLECVQDMDHENMFWYRQDPGLGLRLIYFSYDVKMKEKGDIPEGYSVSREKKERFSLILESASTNQTSMYLCASYPTGTLGSPLHFGNGTRLTVT.

This chain uses TRBV7-8 with TRBJ1-1, with D perhaps matching TRBD1 (5 bases). Germline loops: CDR1 SGHVS, CDR2 FQNEAQ. This CDR3 contains 15 residues. The V and J ends lost 5 bases and 4 bases respectively, with 17 bases between them. The CDR3 DNA reads as TGTGCCAGCAGCAAGGCCTCAGGGTGGGGCACTGAAGCTTTCTTT. Its translation is CASSKASGWGTEAFF.

The J gene is TRBJ1-1, the V gene TRBV19; 10 nucleotides agree with TRBD1. In germline, CDR1 is LNHDA, CDR2 SQIVND (reference sequence). The CDR3 is 13 amino acids. J gave up 4 bases and V 8 bases, and 4 bases lay outside the gene matches. CDR3: CASAWTGGTEAFF. The CDR3, as DNA: TGTGCCAGTGCTTGGACAGGGGGCACTGAAGCTTTCTTT.

CDR3 sequence (DNA): TGTGCCAGCATGTGGACTAGCGGGGGGGAAGAGACCCAGTACTTC. Encoded protein: CASMWTSGGEETQYF. The chain has TRBV2 and TRBJ2-5, with TRBD2 matching 15 bases. This CDR3 is built from 15 residues. V lost 7 bases and J lost 3; bases outside the gene matches: 3. CDR1 SNHLY and CDR2 FYNNEI come from the germline V gene. Full variable domain (rest looked up from reference TRBV2 and TRBJ2-5): EPEVTQTPSHQVTQMGQEVILRCVPISNHLYFYWYRQILGQKVEFLVSFYNNEISEKSEIFDDQFSVERPDGSNFTLKIRSTKLEDSAMYFCASMWTSGGEETQYFGPGTRLLVL.

In nucleotides, the CDR3 is TGTGCCATCAGTGGCCTAGGGACAGGGGGCTCCTACGAGCAGTACTTC. This codes for CAISGLGTGGSYEQYF. J is TRBJ2-7 and V is TRBV10-3; TRBD1 agrees at 11 bases. Germline loops: CDR1 ENHRY, CDR2 SYGVKD. V was clipped by 4 bases and J by 0 bases; unmatched bases: 5. The CDR3 totals 16 residues.

This sequence joins TRBV7-8 and TRBJ2-1, with D tentatively TRBD2 (6 bases). There are 17 residues in the CDR3. The germline V and J ends were trimmed by 4 bases and 0 bases, with 16 bases remaining between them. Germline CDR1 SGHVS, CDR2 FQNEAQ. The CDR3 reads CASSSLGAGSSYNEQFF. As DNA, the CDR3 is TGTGCCAGCAGCTCCTTAGGGGCGGGGAGCTCCTACAATGAGCAGTTCTTC.